Reported below is one T cell receptor (beta chain). Antigen: not known. These data belong to a study of cytomegalovirus exposure and HLA in healthy donors. Study observations and caveats: CMV serostatus was the sole immune exposure information available.

The PCR was carried out with 60 Vbeta primers and 13 Jbeta primers. Per the original methods: The authors later counted 75 million to 90 million unique TCR beta chains, some 11 million of them shared. Assay used: immunoSEQ multiplex PCR; TCRdb lists only in-frame clones, some missing. V and J calls and clone size are given by that table; D and trimming were obtained from the DNA. This repertoire shows about 130,000 clones, 74% found once; its top ten account for under 8.5%. Each donor was healthy, and each was a bone marrow donor. In nominal health when sampled, donors likely had unrecorded immune exposures nonetheless. The CDR3 covers 15 residues. Germline V lookup: CDR1 MDHEN, CDR2 SYDVKM. The V end was cut by 6 bases, the J end by 2 bases, with 14 bases between.

The chain recombines TRBV28 with TRBJ1-5, with D tentatively TRBD1 (6 bases). Sequenced material: PBMCs. The sequence was collected from a male donor in good health and CMV-seronegative. The CDR3 coding sequence is TGTGCCAGCAGGCACAGGGAGTATGGCAATCAGCCCCAGCATTTT. It codes for CASRHREYGNQPQHF.